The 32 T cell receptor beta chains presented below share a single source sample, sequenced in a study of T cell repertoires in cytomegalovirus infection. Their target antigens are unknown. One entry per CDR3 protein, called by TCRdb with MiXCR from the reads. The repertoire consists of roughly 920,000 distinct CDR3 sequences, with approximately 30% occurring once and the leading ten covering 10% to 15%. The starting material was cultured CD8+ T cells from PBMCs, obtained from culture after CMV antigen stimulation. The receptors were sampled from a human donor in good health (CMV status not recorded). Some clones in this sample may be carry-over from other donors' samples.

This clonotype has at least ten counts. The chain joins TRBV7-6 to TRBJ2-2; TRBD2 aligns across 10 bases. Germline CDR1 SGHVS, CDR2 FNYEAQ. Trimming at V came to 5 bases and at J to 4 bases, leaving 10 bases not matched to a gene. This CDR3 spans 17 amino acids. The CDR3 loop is CASSLNIAGGITGELFF. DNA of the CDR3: TGTGCCAGCAGCCTAAACATAGCGGGGGGCATCACCGGGGAGCTGTTTTTT.

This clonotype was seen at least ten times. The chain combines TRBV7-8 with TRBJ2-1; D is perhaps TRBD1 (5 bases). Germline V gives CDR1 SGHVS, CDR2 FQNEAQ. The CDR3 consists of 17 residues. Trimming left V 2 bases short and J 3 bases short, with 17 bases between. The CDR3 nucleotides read TGTGCCAGCAGCTTAAAGTTAACAGGCCTTCTCTACAATGAGCAGTTCTTC. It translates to CASSLKLTGLLYNEQFF. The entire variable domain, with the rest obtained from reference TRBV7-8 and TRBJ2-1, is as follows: GAGVSQSPRYKVAKRGQDVALRCDPISGHVSLFWYQQALGQGPEFLTYFQNEAQLDKSGLPSDRFFAERPEGSVSTLKIQRTQQEDSAVYLCASSLKLTGLLYNEQFFGPGTRLTVL.

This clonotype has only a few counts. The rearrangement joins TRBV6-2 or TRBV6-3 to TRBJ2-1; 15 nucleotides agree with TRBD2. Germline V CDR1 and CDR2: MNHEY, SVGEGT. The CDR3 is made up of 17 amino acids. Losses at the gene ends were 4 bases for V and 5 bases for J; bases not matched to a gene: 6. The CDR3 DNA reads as TGTGCCAGCAGTTCCCAGGGACTAGCGGGGGGAGACAATGAGCAGTTCTTC. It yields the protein CASSSQGLAGGDNEQFF.

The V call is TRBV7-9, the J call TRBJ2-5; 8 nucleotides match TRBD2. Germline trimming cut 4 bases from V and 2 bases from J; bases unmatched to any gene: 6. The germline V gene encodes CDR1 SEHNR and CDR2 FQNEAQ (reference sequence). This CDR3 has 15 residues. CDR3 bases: TGTGCCAGCAGCTCCGGGACTAGACGTCAAGAGACCCAGTACTTC. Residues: CASSSGTRRQETQYF.

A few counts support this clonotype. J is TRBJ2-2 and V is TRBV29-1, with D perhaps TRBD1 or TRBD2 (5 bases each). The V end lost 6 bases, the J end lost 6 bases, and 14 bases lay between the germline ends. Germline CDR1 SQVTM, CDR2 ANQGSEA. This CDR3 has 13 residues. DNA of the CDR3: TGCAGCGTACTTGGGGGTTCCGCCGGGGAGCTGTTTTTT. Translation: CSVLGGSAGELFF.

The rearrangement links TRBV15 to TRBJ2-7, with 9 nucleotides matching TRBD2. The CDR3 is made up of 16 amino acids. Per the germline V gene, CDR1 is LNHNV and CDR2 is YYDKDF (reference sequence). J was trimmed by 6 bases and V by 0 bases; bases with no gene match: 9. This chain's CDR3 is CATSRDLASGAGEQYV. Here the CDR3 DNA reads TGTGCCACCAGCAGAGATTTGGCTAGCGGGGCGGGCGAGCAGTACGTC.

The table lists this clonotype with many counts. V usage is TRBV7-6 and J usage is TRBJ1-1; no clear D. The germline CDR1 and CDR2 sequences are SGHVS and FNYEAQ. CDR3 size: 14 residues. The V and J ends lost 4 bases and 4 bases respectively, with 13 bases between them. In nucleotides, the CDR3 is TGTGCCAGCAGCTACGGGCCCGAGGGCACTGAAGCTTTCTTT. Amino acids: CASSYGPEGTEAFF.

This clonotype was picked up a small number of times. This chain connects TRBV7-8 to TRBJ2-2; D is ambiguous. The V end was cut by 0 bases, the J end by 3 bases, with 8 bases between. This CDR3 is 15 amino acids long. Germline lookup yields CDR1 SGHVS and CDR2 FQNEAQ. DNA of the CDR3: TGTGCCAGCAGCTTAGCAGGGCAGGACACCGGGGAGCTGTTTTTT. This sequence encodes CASSLAGQDTGELFF.

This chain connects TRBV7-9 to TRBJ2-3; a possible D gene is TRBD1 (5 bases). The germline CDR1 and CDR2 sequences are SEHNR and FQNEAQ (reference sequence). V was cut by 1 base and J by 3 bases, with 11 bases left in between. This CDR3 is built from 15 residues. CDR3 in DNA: TGTGCCAGCAGCTTAGGCGACCAGGGAACAGATACGCAGTATTTT. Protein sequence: CASSLGDQGTDTQYF.

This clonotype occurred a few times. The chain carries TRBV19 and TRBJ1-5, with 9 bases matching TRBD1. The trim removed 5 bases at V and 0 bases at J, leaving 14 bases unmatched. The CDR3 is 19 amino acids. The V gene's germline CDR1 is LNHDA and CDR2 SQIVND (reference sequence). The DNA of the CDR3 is TGTGCCAGTAGTTCCCGTCCACAGGGGGCAAGGAATAGCAATCAGCCCCAGCATTTT. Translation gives CASSSRPQGARNSNQPQHF.

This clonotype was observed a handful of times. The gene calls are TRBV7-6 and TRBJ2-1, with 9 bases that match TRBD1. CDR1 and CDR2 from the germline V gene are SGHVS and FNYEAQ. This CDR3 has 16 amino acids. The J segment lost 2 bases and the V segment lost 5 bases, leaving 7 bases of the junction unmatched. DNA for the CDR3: TGTGCCAGCAGCATCCTGACAGGGGGTCCCTACAATGAGCAGTTCTTC. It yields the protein CASSILTGGPYNEQFF. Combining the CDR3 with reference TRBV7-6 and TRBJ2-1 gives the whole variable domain GAGVSQSPRYKVTKRGQDVALRCDPISGHVSLYWYRQALGQGPEFLTYFNYEAQQDKSGLPNDRFSAERPEGSISTLTIQRTEQRDSAMYRCASSILTGGPYNEQFFGPGTRLTVL.

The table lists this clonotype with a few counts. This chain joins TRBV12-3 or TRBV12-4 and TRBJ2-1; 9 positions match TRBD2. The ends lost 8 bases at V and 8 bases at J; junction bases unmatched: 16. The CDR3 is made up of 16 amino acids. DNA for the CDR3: TGTGCCAGCCGTCCGGGGGGGCGGGGGGGCAGAGATGAGCAGTTCTTC. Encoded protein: CASRPGGRGGRDEQFF.

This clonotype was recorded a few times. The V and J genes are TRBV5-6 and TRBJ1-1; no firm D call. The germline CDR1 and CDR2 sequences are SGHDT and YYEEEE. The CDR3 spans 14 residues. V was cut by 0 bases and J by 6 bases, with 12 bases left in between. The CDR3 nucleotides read TGTGCCAGCAGCTTGGGGGCGAAGTGGCCTGAAGCTTTCTTT. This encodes CASSLGAKWPEAFF.

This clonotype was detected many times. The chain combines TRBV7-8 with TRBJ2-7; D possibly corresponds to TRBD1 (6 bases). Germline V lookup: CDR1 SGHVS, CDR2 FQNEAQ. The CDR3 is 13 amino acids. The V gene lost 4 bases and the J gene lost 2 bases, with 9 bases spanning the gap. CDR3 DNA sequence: TGTGCCAGCAGCTACGGACAGACCTACGAGCAGTACGTC. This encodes CASSYGQTYEQYV.

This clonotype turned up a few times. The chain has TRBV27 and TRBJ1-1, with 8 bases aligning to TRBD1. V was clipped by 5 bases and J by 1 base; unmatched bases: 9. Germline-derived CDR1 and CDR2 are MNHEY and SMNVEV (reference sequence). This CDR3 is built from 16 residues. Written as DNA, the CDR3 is TGTGCCAGCAGTCCATCGACAGGGGATGGGAACACTGAAGCTTTCTTT. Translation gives CASSPSTGDGNTEAFF.

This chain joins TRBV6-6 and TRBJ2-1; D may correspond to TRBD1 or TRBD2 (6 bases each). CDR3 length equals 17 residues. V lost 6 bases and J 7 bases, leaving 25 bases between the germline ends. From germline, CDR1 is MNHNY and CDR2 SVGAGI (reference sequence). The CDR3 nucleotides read TGTGCCAGCAGCGGTACGGGGGCGCGTAGACCGGAGAATGAGCAGTTCTTC. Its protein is CASSGTGARRPENEQFF.

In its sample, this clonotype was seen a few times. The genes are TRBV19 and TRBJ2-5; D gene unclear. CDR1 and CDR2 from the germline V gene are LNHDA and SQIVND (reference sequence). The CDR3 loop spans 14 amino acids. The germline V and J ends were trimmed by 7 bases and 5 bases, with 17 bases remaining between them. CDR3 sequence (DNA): TGTGCCAGTACCCCTCCTGGACGGCGGGAGACCCAGTACTTC. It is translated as CASTPPGRRETQYF.

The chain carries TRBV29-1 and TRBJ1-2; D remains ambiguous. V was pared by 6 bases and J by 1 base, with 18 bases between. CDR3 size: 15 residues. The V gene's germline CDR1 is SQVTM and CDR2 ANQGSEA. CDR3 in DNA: TGCAGCGTGCCCGGCCAAGGATCTCTTAACTATGGCTACACCTTC. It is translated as CSVPGQGSLNYGYTF. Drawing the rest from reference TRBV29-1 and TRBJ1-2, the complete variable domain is SAVISQKPSRDICQRGTSLTIQCQVDSQVTMMFWYRQQPGQSLTLIATANQGSEATYESGFVIDKFPISRPNLTFSTLTVSNMSPEDSSIYLCSVPGQGSLNYGYTFGSGTRLTVV.

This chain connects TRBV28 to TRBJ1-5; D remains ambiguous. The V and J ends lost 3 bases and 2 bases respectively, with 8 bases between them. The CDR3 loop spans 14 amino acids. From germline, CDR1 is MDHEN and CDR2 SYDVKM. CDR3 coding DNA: TGTGCCAGCAGTTTTGTCTGGGGCAATCAGCCCCAGCATTTT. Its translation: CASSFVWGNQPQHF. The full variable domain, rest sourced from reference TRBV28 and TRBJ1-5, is DVKVTQSSRYLVKRTGEKVFLECVQDMDHENMFWYRQDPGLGLRLIYFSYDVKMKEKGDIPEGYSVSREKKERFSLILESASTNQTSMYLCASSFVWGNQPQHFGDGTRLSIL.

The CDR3 DNA follows: TGTGCCAGTAGTTTGGTCGCCGAGGGCAATCAGCCCCAGCATTTT. Translating gives CASSLVAEGNQPQHF. The V call is TRBV19, the J call TRBJ1-5, with D uncertain. The CDR3 is made up of 15 amino acids. Trimming cost V 5 bases and J 2 bases, with 13 bases left between them. Germline values: CDR1 LNHDA, CDR2 SQIVND (reference sequence).

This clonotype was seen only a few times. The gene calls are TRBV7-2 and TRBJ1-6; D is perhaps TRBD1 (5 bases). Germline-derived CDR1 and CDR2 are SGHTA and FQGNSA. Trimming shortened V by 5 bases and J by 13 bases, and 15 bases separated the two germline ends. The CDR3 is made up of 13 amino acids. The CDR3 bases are TGTGCCAGCAGCGTTAGACAGCCGGGGCCCCTCCACTTT. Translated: CASSVRQPGPLHF.

This CDR3 is CASSYHRAPYNEQFF. CDR3 in DNA: TGTGCCAGCAGTTACCACAGGGCCCCCTACAATGAGCAGTTCTTC. The V and J genes are TRBV6-8 and TRBJ2-1, with D tentatively TRBD1 (6 bases). Germline V gene sequence: CDR1 MNHGY, CDR2 SAAAGT. Trimming stripped 2 bases from V and 2 bases from J, with 10 bases between. The CDR3 is made up of 15 amino acids.

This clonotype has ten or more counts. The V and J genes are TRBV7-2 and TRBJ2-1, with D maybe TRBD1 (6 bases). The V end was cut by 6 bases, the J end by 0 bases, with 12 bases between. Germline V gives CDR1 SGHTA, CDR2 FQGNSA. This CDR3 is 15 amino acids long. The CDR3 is CASSRRGGSYNEQFF. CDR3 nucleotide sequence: TGTGCCAGCAGTCGACGAGGGGGCTCCTACAATGAGCAGTTCTTC.

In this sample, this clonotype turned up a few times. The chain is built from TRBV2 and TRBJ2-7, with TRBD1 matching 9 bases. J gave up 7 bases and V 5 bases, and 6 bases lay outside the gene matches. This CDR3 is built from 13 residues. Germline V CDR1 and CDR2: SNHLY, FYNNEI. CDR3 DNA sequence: TGTGCCAGCAGTCGGGACAGGGAGACGGAGCAGTACGTC. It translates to CASSRDRETEQYV.

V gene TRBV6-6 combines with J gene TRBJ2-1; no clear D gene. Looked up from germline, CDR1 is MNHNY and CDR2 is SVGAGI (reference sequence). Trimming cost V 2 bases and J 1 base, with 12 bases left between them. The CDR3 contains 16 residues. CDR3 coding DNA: TGTGCCAGCAGTTACCCCGACTGGCCTTCCTACAATGAGCAGTTCTTC. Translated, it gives CASSYPDWPSYNEQFF.

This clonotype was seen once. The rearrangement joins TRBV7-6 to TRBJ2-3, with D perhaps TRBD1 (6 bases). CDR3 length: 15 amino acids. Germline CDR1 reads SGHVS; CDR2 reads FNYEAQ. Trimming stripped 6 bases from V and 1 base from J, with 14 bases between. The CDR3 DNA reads TGTGCCAGCAGTCAACCCAACAGGGGCACAGATACGCAGTATTTT. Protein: CASSQPNRGTDTQYF.

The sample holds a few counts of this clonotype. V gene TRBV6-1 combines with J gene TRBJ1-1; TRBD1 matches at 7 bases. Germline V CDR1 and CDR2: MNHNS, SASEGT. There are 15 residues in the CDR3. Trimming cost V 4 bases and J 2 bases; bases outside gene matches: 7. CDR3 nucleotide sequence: TGTGCCAGCAGTGCGAATACAGGGGCTAACACTGAAGCTTTCTTT. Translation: CASSANTGANTEAFF.

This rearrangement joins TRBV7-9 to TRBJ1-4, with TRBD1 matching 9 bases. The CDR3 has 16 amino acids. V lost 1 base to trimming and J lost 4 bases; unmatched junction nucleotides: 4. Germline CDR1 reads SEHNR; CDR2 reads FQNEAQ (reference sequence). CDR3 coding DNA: TGTGCCAGCAGCTTAGAGCCGGGACAGGGTAATGAAAAACTGTTTTTT. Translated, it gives CASSLEPGQGNEKLFF.

This chain's CDR3 is CASSQIGGELFF. The DNA for the CDR3 is TGCGCCAGCAGCCAGATAGGCGGGGAGCTGTTTTTT. The V and J genes are TRBV5-1 and TRBJ2-2; D unresolved. The germline V gene has CDR1 SGHRS and CDR2 YFSETQ. CDR3 size: 12 residues. V dropped 4 bases and J dropped 7 bases, with 8 bases sitting between them.

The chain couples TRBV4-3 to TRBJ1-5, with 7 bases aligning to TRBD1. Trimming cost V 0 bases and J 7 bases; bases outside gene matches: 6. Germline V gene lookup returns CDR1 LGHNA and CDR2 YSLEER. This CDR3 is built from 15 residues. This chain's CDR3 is CASSQDSRGLQPQHF. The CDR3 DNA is TGCGCCAGCAGCCAAGATTCTAGGGGGCTCCAGCCCCAGCATTTT.

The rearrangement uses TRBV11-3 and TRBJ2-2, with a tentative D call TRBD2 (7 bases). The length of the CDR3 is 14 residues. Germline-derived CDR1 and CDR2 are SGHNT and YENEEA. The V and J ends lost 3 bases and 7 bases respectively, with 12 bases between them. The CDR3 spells CASSFSGGFGELFF. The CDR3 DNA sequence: TGTGCCAGCAGCTTTTCGGGGGGCTTCGGGGAGCTGTTTTTT.

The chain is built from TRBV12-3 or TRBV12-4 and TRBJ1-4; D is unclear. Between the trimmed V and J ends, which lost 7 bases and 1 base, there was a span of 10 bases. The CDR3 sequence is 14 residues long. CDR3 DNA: TGTGCCAGCACCTTGGACGGAACTAATGAAAAACTGTTTTTT. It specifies CASTLDGTNEKLFF.